The sequence of this T cell receptor (beta chain) was determined in a study of identical twins' blood T cells. TCRdb processed the 5' RACE reads anew with MiXCR; each CDR3 protein has one entry. The data hold 350,000 to 450,000 distinct CDR3 sequences, with more than 25% observed a single time. The CDR3 consists of 13 residues. Germline assignment: CDR1 SEHNR and CDR2 FQNEAQ (reference sequence). The junction had 3 bases not matched to a gene; V was cut back by 3 bases and J by 10 bases. This clonotype was seen more than once but under ten times. Specimen: PBMCs. The clonotype comes from a woman aged 18-49 years in good health. The chain links TRBV7-9 to TRBJ1-6, with TRBD1 matching over 7 bases. The CDR3: CASSFTGDSPLHF. CDR3 DNA: TGTGCCAGCAGCTTTACAGGGGACTCACCCCTCCACTTT.